The next 13 T cell receptor beta chains were all read from a single sample in a study of graft-versus-host responses after intestinal transplantation. TCRdb's copy holds only in-frame clones and misses some; the assay was immunoSEQ multiplex PCR. The table has 45,000 to 50,000 clones, 90% to 95% seen once. Specimen: PBMCs, collected more than 750 days after a first intestinal transplant, on the day of a second. Receptors were obtained from a human patient who received an intestinal transplant, so some T cells may come from the graft donor.

The genes are TRBV4-1 and TRBJ2-4; 7 nucleotides line up with TRBD1. The germline V gene has CDR1 MGHRA and CDR2 YSYEKL. Trimming took 3 bases from V and 8 from J; bases not matched to a gene: 10. This CDR3 spans 15 amino acids. The CDR3 region is CASSHEDRRNDIQYF. The CDR3 nucleotides read TGCGCCAGCAGCCACGAGGACAGGAGGAACGACATTCAGTACTTC.

V usage is TRBV7-3 and J usage is TRBJ1-1; D is undetermined. The germline V gene encodes CDR1 SGHTA and CDR2 FQGTGA. Trimming removed 5 bases from V and 3 bases from J, with 4 bases in between. CDR3 length equals 11 residues. The CDR3: CASSIYTEAFF. CDR3 nucleotides: TGTGCCAGCAGCATATACACTGAAGCTTTCTTT.

This chain uses TRBV6-1 with TRBJ1-5, with 8 bases matching TRBD1. V lost 5 bases, J lost 2 bases, and 5 bases stayed unmatched. The CDR3 has 15 amino acids. Germline loops: CDR1 MNHNS, CDR2 SASEGT. The CDR3 nucleotides read TGTGCCAGCAGTTCAGGGGGCGCGGGCAATCAGCCCCAGCATTTT. Translated, it gives CASSSGGAGNQPQHF.

The chain links TRBV10-3 to TRBJ2-3; 14 nucleotides align to TRBD2. The CDR3 contains 16 residues. The V gene end was trimmed by 6 bases and the J gene end by 5 bases; junction bases not matched to a gene: 7. Germline CDR1 ENHRY, CDR2 SYGVKD. This CDR3 reads CAISQPTSGRGDTQYF. Written as DNA, the CDR3 is TGTGCCATCAGCCAACCGACTAGCGGGAGGGGAGATACGCAGTATTTT.

This chain joins TRBV28 and TRBJ2-7; D is unresolved. The CDR3 covers 11 residues. The V gene lost 2 bases and the J gene lost 3 bases, with 2 bases spanning the gap. Germline V lookup: CDR1 MDHEN, CDR2 SYDVKM. The CDR3 DNA reads as TGTGCCAGCAGTTTAGGCTACGAGCAGTACTTC. It translates to CASSLGYEQYF.

The CDR3 reads CASSPAASGTDTQYF. Written as DNA, the CDR3 is TGTGCCAGCTCACCAGCGGCTAGCGGCACAGATACGCAGTATTTT. V usage is TRBV18 and J usage is TRBJ2-3; D is possibly TRBD2 (6 bases). This CDR3 spans 15 amino acids. Germline CDR1 and CDR2: KGHSH and LQKENI. Trimming pared 2 bases from V and 1 base from J, leaving 10 bases between.

This clone has just one count. The genes are TRBV11-1 and TRBJ2-7; tentatively, D is TRBD1 or TRBD2 (5 bases each). The CDR3 loop spans 13 amino acids. CDR1 is SGHAT, CDR2 FQDESV, per germline (reference sequence). The ends were cut back, 5 bases at V and 5 bases at J, with 13 bases in the middle. Written as DNA, the CDR3 is TGTGCCAGCAGCGGGGTTTGGGGGAACGAGCAGTACTTC. Residues: CASSGVWGNEQYF. The variable domain in full, with the rest retrieved from reference TRBV11-1 and TRBJ2-7, is EAEVAQSPRYKITEKSQAVAFWCDPISGHATLYWYRQILGQGPELLVQFQDESVVDDSQLPKDRFSAERLKGVDSTLKIQPAELGDSAMYLCASSGVWGNEQYFGPGTRLTVT.

This sequence joins TRBV2 and TRBJ2-7, with TRBD1 identical over 9 bases. The CDR3 has 14 residues. Germline CDR1 reads SNHLY; CDR2 reads FYNNEI. Trimming at V came to 4 bases and at J to 7 bases, leaving 8 bases not matched to a gene. CDR3 loop: CASSAGTGPKEQYF. The CDR3 DNA sequence: TGTGCCAGCAGTGCCGGGACAGGGCCCAAGGAGCAGTACTTC. Variable domain in full (rest from reference TRBV2 and TRBJ2-7): EPEVTQTPSHQVTQMGQEVILRCVPISNHLYFYWYRQILGQKVEFLVSFYNNEISEKSEIFDDQFSVERPDGSNFTLKIRSTKLEDSAMYFCASSAGTGPKEQYFGPGTRLTVT.

Only a few counts were recorded for this clone. The chain carries TRBV6-5 and TRBJ2-7; 10 nucleotides line up with TRBD2. J lost 2 bases, V lost 8 bases, and 6 bases had no gene match. From germline, CDR1 is MNHEY and CDR2 SVGAGI. CDR3 length equals 14 residues. The CDR3 region has the DNA TGTGCCAGCCACCTTAGCGGGAGGCCCTACGAGCAGTACTTC. This codes for CASHLSGRPYEQYF.

V and J are TRBV5-1 and TRBJ2-3, with 7 bases aligning to TRBD1. This CDR3 comprises 13 residues. CDR1 and CDR2 from the germline V gene are SGHRS and YFSETQ. V was pared by 4 bases and J by 9 bases, with 8 bases of the junction left unmatched. The CDR3 reads CASSAEQGLTQYF. The CDR3, as DNA: TGCGCCAGCAGCGCAGAACAGGGGCTGACGCAGTATTTT.

The chain has TRBV7-9 and TRBJ1-3; D possibly corresponds to TRBD1 (6 bases). This CDR3 is 15 amino acids long. The ends were cut back, 5 bases at V and 0 bases at J, with 11 bases in the middle. The germline V gene has CDR1 SEHNR and CDR2 FQNEAQ (reference sequence). This chain's CDR3 is CASSQTGYSGNTIYF. CDR3 coding DNA: TGTGCCAGCAGCCAGACAGGTTACTCTGGAAACACCATATATTTT.

This chain connects TRBV6-5 to TRBJ2-5, with 9 bases matching TRBD2. The DNA end lines up better with TRBJ2-7; the J call may be wrong. This CDR3 is built from 15 residues. The germline CDR1 and CDR2 sequences are MNHEY and SVGAGI. The CDR3 region is CASSLFGSGSSEQYF. The CDR3 DNA reads TGTGCCAGCAGTCTCTTCGGTAGCGGGAGCTCCGAGCAGTACTTC.

The chain joins TRBV28 to TRBJ1-5; perhaps TRBD1 as D (6 bases). Germline assignment: CDR1 MDHEN and CDR2 SYDVKM. The CDR3 is 16 residues long. Trimming removed 6 bases at V and 6 bases at J, with 21 bases between. The CDR3 region is CASSNLGGGIGQPQHF. CDR3 DNA sequence: TGTGCCAGCAGCAATTTAGGAGGGGGAATAGGTCAGCCCCAGCATTTT. The variable domain in full, with the rest retrieved from reference TRBV28 and TRBJ1-5, is DVKVTQSSRYLVKRTGEKVFLECVQDMDHENMFWYRQDPGLGLRLIYFSYDVKMKEKGDIPEGYSVSREKKERFSLILESASTNQTSMYLCASSNLGGGIGQPQHFGDGTRLSIL.